This TCR beta chain was sequenced in a study of control samples from healthy donors and cancer patients. CDR1 and CDR2 from the germline V gene are LGHNA and YSLEER. V gave up 0 bases and J gave up 4 bases; unmatched junction bases: 5. This CDR3 has 16 amino acids. Sequenced by immunoSEQ multiplex PCR; TCRdb stores in-frame clones only, minus some. The data show hundreds of thousands of clones, approximately 90% seen once. The source material was PBMCs. The clonotype comes from a man aged 40-50 years with head and neck cancer. The V and J genes are TRBV4-3 and TRBJ2-3, with 9 bases identical to TRBD2. The chain's CDR3 is CASSQDGGGASDTQYF. The CDR3 nucleotides are TGCGCCAGCAGCCAAGATGGCGGGGGGGCATCAGATACGCAGTATTTT.